This T cell receptor (beta chain) is from a study of siplizumab effects on memory and regulatory T cells. Germline values: CDR1 ENHRY, CDR2 SYGVKD. This CDR3 spans 12 amino acids. The assay was immunoSEQ multiplex PCR, and TCRdb's table has in-frame clones only and misses some. The sample shows about 120,000 clones, approximately 94% of them seen only once. The clonotype was recovered from a human donor in good health. The sequenced sample consisted of non-Treg CD4+ T cells sorted from blood. The V gene is TRBV10-3, the J gene TRBJ2-7, with TRBD2 matching 8 bases. CDR3 sequence (DNA): TGTGCTATAGCGGGGAGCTCCTACGAGCAGTACTTC. This codes for CAIAGSSYEQYF.